The sequence of this T cell receptor (beta chain) was determined in a study of cytomegalovirus exposure and HLA in healthy donors (dated by TCRdb to 2015 to 2018). Study-level background: According to an earlier analysis of 587 of the donors, about 179 million T cells yielded some 120 million unique TCR beta sequences and 276 Gb of sequence data. Around 330 gigabases of sequencing data and 91 million or so unique TCR sequences made up an early release that covered approximately 620 HLA-typed donors. Among the roughly 390 genotyped donors, approximately 76% belonged to the genetic ancestry cluster associated with self-reported Caucasian donors. The study was designed to test whether signatures of past pathogen exposure could be identified by cataloging public T cell receptors. The study used immunosequencing to profile the T cell repertoires of under 700 subjects and linked those repertoires to cytomegalovirus serostatus. Besides the first cohort of roughly 700 subjects, a separate validation cohort made up of 120 different subjects was used. High-throughput TCR immunosequencing, statistical association of individual TCRs with disease status, and machine learning were combined to predict cytomegalovirus infection status. To study patterns of TCR occurrence, a later analysis re-analyzed previously published TCR beta repertoires from around 700 donors and added high-resolution HLA genotyping. The later analysis used no new phenotypic data to find candidate immune exposures, relying instead on TCR beta sequences and their occurrence across donors. In an earlier analysis of roughly 540 of the donors, high-throughput TCR beta sequencing was used to judge whether each TCR beta V gene segment behaved as functional or pseudogenic. Donor age, sex, ethnicity and CMV serostatus were compiled together with the repertoire data. In a later genetic analysis, genome-wide SNP genotypes for 398 of the 666 donors were used, and that subset was treated as a discovery cohort. Every discovery cohort repertoire had been produced on one sequencing platform. HLA typing included class I and class II loci at four-digit resolution. The number of donors typed differed by locus, with about 629-640 for A, B, C, DRB1 and DQB1, roughly 520 for DQA1, some 570 for DPA1, and around 460 for DPB1. About 5 DR-DQ haplotypes were handled as single units for association and clustering, since linkage in the cohort was strong. Among roughly 400 genotyped donors of the cohort, an average of approximately 240,000 unique TCR beta nucleotide sequences was sequenced per donor, of which approximately 19% were non-productive. Overall results and qualifications from the work: A later genetic analysis associated a missense DCLRE1C variant with V-gene and J-gene trimming of TCR beta chains, and an independent cohort replicated the association. A few of the identified cytomegalovirus-associated TCR beta chains were confirmed in vitro to be specific for cytomegalovirus antigens. The study gave a list of 150 to 200 TCR beta chains associated with cytomegalovirus. Sequencing depth was assumed to be roughly uniform across donors in the presence/absence analyses, though that assumption may not hold. Most TCR sequences were observed very rarely across donors, whereas some public TCRs were present in many individuals. According to a later analysis, most CMV-associated TCR beta chains appeared to be HLA-restricted, and the HLA associations seemed to be driven largely by CMV exposure. The earlier analysis of about 600 of the donors excluded approximately 15 rarely observed V segments, including chromosome 9 orphons, because counts were too low. Only TCR beta chains were sequenced in this cohort, and the absence of alpha or paired-chain data limited detectable features. Cytomegalovirus status was reported to be diagnosed by the classifier with high specificity and sensitivity in both the original and validation cohorts. A cluster of highly shared sequence variants was judged likely to be a technical artifact of the sequencing pipeline. Specific HLA alleles were associated with more than 15,000 TCR beta sequences at a false discovery rate of 0.05 in a later analysis. CMV serostatus was the only immune exposure information available for the cohort. According to a later analysis, parvovirus B19, influenza, CMV and Epstein-Barr virus appeared linked to several top co-occurrence clusters. In a later analysis, HLA-associated TCR beta chains showed more clonal expansion and lower generation probabilities than non-associated chains that were equally common. Compared with the roughly 670-donor mean, donors in an Asian-associated ancestry cluster had fewer N-insertions in productive TCRs, according to a later genetic analysis. HLA typing was unavailable for some donors at each locus, so association tests used only the typed subset. A further reported finding was that TCR beta sequences accurately predicted the HLA-A and HLA-B alleles for most subjects in the first cohort. Strong co-occurrence of HLA alleles, especially DR and DQ, made assigning TCR associations to individual alleles difficult. The authors suggested that the approach could potentially be extended to other disease states and immunological phenotypes. In an earlier analysis of under 600 of the donors, most TCR beta V segments were observed in productive rearrangements about 90% or about 30% of the time, broadly matching IMGT annotations. Correlated functional status among segregating V segments might reflect linkage disequilibrium, but an unknown experimental factor could not be ruled out. A later analysis found that TCR association rates varied across HLA loci, with DRB1 alleles showing the most associated TCRs and HLA-C alleles the fewest.

In the case of this clone: What this receptor recognizes is not known. Base qualities are not provided; no much larger clone lies one nucleotide away.

Receptor libraries were prepared by the immunoSEQ multiplex PCR assay. For the multiplex PCR, a mixture combining 60 forward primers for TCR Vbeta segments and 13 reverse primers for TCR Jbeta segments was used. Amplification of the CDR3 region of rearranged TCR beta genes was performed with a multiplex PCR assay on genomic DNA. On the Illumina HiSeq System, the amplified TCR beta libraries were sequenced as 87-base-pair reads. The source study handled its data this way. A later analysis tallied around 82 million unique TCR beta chains across the 640 or so repertoires, and approximately 12 million of those chains were shared by two or more donors. A nearest-neighbor algorithm error-corrected the raw reads and collapsed the reads into unique sequences, merging closely related sequences to remove PCR and sequencing errors. Alignment of CDR3 sequences to IMGT reference sequences was used to assign V, D and J gene segments. Each retained sequence needed at least a six-nucleotide match to both a V gene segment and a J gene segment. A rearrangement was called productive if the CDR3 had no stop codons and remained in frame with V and J, and every other rearrangement was called non-productive. Following IMGT convention, CDR3 was defined as the stretch from the second conserved V-encoded cysteine up to the conserved J-encoded phenylalanine. The earlier analysis of 450 to 750 of the donors excluded any sequence lacking an unambiguous match to a single V gene segment. In an earlier analysis of 587 of the donors, V segments were called functional above 56.7% productive rearrangements and were called segregating when the between-donor standard deviation exceeded 5%. To diagnose cytomegalovirus status from the catalog of TCR beta chain sequences, a statistical classification framework was built. V and J gene assignment, in a later analysis, came from comparing TCR nucleotide sequences with IMGT/GENE-DB human TR gene sequences. Using the TCRdist pipeline, a later analysis assigned CDR3 sequences along with most-parsimonious VDJ recombination scenarios. In a later analysis, each TCR beta chain was defined by its CDR3 amino acid sequence together with its V-gene family, and reads lacking a unique V-gene family were excluded. As a way to deal with suspected cross-contamination and a sequencing artifact, a later analysis dropped 450 to 600 nucleotide sequences that were highly shared and had low generation probability. In a later analysis, a clonal expansion index was calculated for each public chain from normalized within-repertoire ranks of inferred template counts. In a later analysis, generation probabilities were computed with a VDJ recombination model fitted to out-of-frame rearrangements, and the resulting probabilities were checked against IGoR. In a later analysis, TCR-TCR, TCR-HLA and TCR-CMV co-occurrence was scored with hypergeometric tests, and a repertoire-size bias correction was applied to TCR pairs. A later analysis estimated false discovery rates by permuting HLA or CMV assignments 20 times. A later analysis grouped co-occurring TCRs with DBSCAN, adding TCRdist sequence similarity when clustering within HLA-allele-positive subsets. For co-occurrence clustering, repertoires with fewer than 30,000 or more than 120,000 public chains were excluded, along with five repertoires with anomalous nucleotide sharing. As stored in TCRdb, this immuneACCESS dataset retains in-frame rearrangements with V and J assigned. A fraction of the clones does not appear; measured against another copy, unresolved V genes explain less than half of the discrepancy, and the remainder lacks a known reason. The DNA was the basis for D and trimming; V, J and clone size are from that table. The sample table holds 170,000 or so clones, of which under 80% were seen once. About 12% of the sample belongs to the ten largest clones.

The cohort consisted of 600 to 750 healthy bone marrow donors. All cohort members were sampled while nominally healthy, although unrecorded immune exposures were likely present. The donor tested CMV seropositive and was one of the 289 seropositive cohort members. Each donor provided a peripheral blood sample, and peripheral blood mononuclear cells were used for TCR beta sequencing. The Qiagen DNeasy Blood Extraction Kit was used to extract genomic DNA from the blood cell samples. The origin of this receptor is a woman aged 45-59 years in good health and CMV-seropositive. Sequencing used PBMCs.

The CDR3 here reads CASSLMGPYGYTF. The nucleotide sequence reads TGTGCCAGCAGCTTGATGGGGCCCTATGGCTACACCTTC. The V and J genes are TRBV5-6 and TRBJ1-2, and the D gene may be TRBD1, 5 bases matching. The CDR1 and CDR2 encoded by the germline V gene are SGHDT and YYEEEE. Including the terminal cysteine and phenylalanine, the CDR3 comprises 13 residues. Only CDR3 DNA is held: 39 bases, read in frame from base 1. V and J lose 1 base and 4 bases, and a span of 8 bases separates them.